A single sample is the source of the 4 T cell receptor beta chains below, sequenced in a study of blood T cell repertoires in COVID-19. The assay was immunoSEQ multiplex PCR, and TCRdb's table has in-frame clones only and misses some. The repertoire holds 180,000 or so clones, over 75% seen once, with around a sixth in the top ten. Material: peripheral blood. Source of these receptors: a person aged 65 to 85 with COVID-19, enrolled during active disease.

The rearrangement uses TRBV5-4 and TRBJ1-2; unclear D gene. V lost 0 bases, J lost 3 bases, and 9 bases lay in between. Germline V gene data show CDR1 as SGHNT and CDR2 as YYREEE (reference sequence). This CDR3 is 14 amino acids long. CDR3 sequence reads: CASSLAQTDYGYTF. The CDR3 coding sequence is TGTGCCAGCAGCTTGGCACAGACCGACTATGGCTACACCTTC.

This clone was counted a single time. V usage is TRBV3-1 (or the pseudogene TRBV3-2) and J usage is TRBJ1-2, with 9 nucleotides matching TRBD1. Germline trimming cut 0 bases from V and 3 bases from J; bases unmatched to any gene: 5. This CDR3 has 16 amino acids. Germline assignment: CDR1 LGHDT and CDR2 YNNKEL (reference sequence). The CDR3 DNA follows: TGTGCCAGCAGCCAAGATAGGACAGGGGTTTACTATGGCTACACCTTC. Translation: CASSQDRTGVYYGYTF.

This clone came up once. V usage is TRBV6-1 and J usage is TRBJ2-3, with 8 bases matching TRBD2. The J segment lost 0 bases and the V segment lost 3 bases, leaving 2 bases of the junction unmatched. Germline CDR1 is MNHNS and CDR2 is SASEGT. The CDR3 extends over 15 amino acids. This CDR3 reads CASSDRGGSTDTQYF. CDR3 coding DNA: TGTGCCAGCAGTGATCGCGGGGGGAGCACAGATACGCAGTATTTT.

The rearrangement joins TRBV27 to TRBJ2-1; 10 bases map to TRBD1. Trimming took 6 bases from V and 6 from J; bases not matched to a gene: 8. This CDR3 is built from 15 residues. Per germline, CDR1 MNHEY and CDR2 SMNVEV (reference sequence). The CDR3 DNA reads TGTGCCAGCAGGGCGTCCGGGACAGGGGTCAATGAGCAGTTCTTC. Residues: CASRASGTGVNEQFF.